This record concerns one T cell receptor (beta chain) sequence. As yet, its antigen is unknown. The cDNA was generated through 5'RACE incorporating 10-nucleotide random UMIs. TCRdb reanalysed the 5' RACE reads using MiXCR and keeps one entry per CDR3 protein. The repertoire holds around 50,000 distinct CDR3 sequences, with under 4.5% as singletons. The unsorted libraries were produced from 2 million PBMCs held at -80 C. This entry comes from a study of neurological immune-mediated disorders. Study-level points and caveats: Grouping of repertoires by phylogeny put those of 18 of 34 multiple sclerosis patients into a single related-CDR3 cluster, a possible signature. Patients with HTLV-1-associated myelopathy showed the most TCR clonal expansion. Those with multiple sclerosis showed the least, falling below healthy controls.

The CDR3 extends over 14 amino acids. V dropped 5 bases and J dropped 2 bases, with 13 bases sitting between them. This TCR came from a woman aged 25 to 39 with multiple sclerosis. The chain has TRBV12-3 or TRBV12-4 and TRBJ2-7, with a possible D match to TRBD1 (6 bases). Sequenced sample: PBMCs. CDR3 residues: CASSKGQTTYEQYF. The CDR3 DNA reads as TGTGCCAGCAGTAAGGGACAAACAACCTACGAGCAGTACTTC.